This passage covers 20 T cell receptor beta chains from one sample sequenced in a study of CXCR3-negative and CXCR3-positive naive CD8 T cells (dated by TCRdb to between 2019 and 2020). Sequencing took place on a NextSeq 550. The Human TCR Profiling Kit (MiLaboratory) was used to make UMI-labeled 5' RACE TRB cDNA libraries. With the reads reprocessed by TCRdb, a single entry stands for each CDR3 protein sequence and no DNA is reported. The table for this sample records about 39,000 distinct CDR3 sequences. The ten largest clones take up around 1.6% of the sample. Specimen: naive CXCR3- CD8+ T cells from blood. According to the study, the label for this sample's cell subset or site signals: CD45RO-CCR7+CD27+CD95- naive CD8+ T cells lacking CXCR3 (TNR3-). These receptors all come from a human donor in good health. Some clones in this sample may be carry-over from other donors' samples.

The chain uses TRBV28 and TRBJ2-4; TCRdb names TRBD1, which stays unverified in the absence of DNA. The germline gives CDR1 MDHEN, CDR2 SYDVKM. The CDR3 spans 12 residues. CDR3 sequence reads: CASNRRENIQYF.

The V gene is TRBV14, the J gene TRBJ2-7; TCRdb gives TRBD1 as the D gene, but with no DNA this cannot be confirmed. CDR1 and CDR2 from the germline V gene are SGHDN and FVKESK. This CDR3 is built from 14 residues. The CDR3 loop reads CASSPTQGSYEQYF.

This sequence joins TRBV7-9 and TRBJ1-3. CDR1 and CDR2 (germline): SEHNR, FQNEAQ (reference sequence). This CDR3 is built from 18 residues. CDR3 loop: CASSLALLEGISGNTIYF. The full variable domain, in which reference TRBV7-9 and TRBJ1-3 provide the parts outside the CDR3, is DTGVSQNPRHKITKRGQNVTFRCDPISEHNRLYWYRQTLGQGPEFLTYFQNEAQLEKSRLLSDRFSAERPKGSFSTLEIQRTEQGDSAMYLCASSLALLEGISGNTIYFGEGSWLTVV.

This clonotype is classed as medium-sized by frequency. The chain carries TRBV7-2 and TRBJ2-7; TCRdb selects TRBD1, and the lack of DNA leaves this call unchecked. The germline CDR1 and CDR2 sequences are SGHTA and FQGNSA. CDR3 size: 15 residues. CDR3 residues: CASSVGTEPSYEQYF.

The V gene is TRBV7-3, the J gene TRBJ2-1; the TCRdb call, TRBD1, lacks DNA for checking. The CDR3 consists of 15 residues. Per germline, CDR1 SGHTA and CDR2 FQGTGA. The CDR3 is CASSERQGLWNEQFF.

The chain joins TRBV29-1 to TRBJ2-4. The CDR3 totals 12 residues. In germline, CDR1 is SQVTM, CDR2 ANQGSEA. The CDR3 sequence: CSVRRGQNIQYF.

The V and J genes are TRBV29-1 and TRBJ2-7; TCRdb's D call of TRBD1 is untestable without DNA. The germline V gene has CDR1 SQVTM and CDR2 ANQGSEA. This CDR3 contains 12 residues. The CDR3 loop is CSVELGQREQYF.

The chain's CDR3 is CSIPSTSKETQYF. The chain combines TRBV15 with TRBJ2-5; TCRdb calls TRBD2, which cannot be checked without DNA. CDR3 size: 13 residues. Germline values: CDR1 LNHNV, CDR2 YYDKDF (reference sequence).

This clonotype is deemed medium-sized by its frequency. The chain uses TRBV6-2 or TRBV6-3 and TRBJ1-5. This CDR3 has 14 residues. Germline V gene lookup returns CDR1 MNHEY and CDR2 SVGEGT. The CDR3 protein is CASSYSRPIQPQHF.

This chain links TRBV6-2 or TRBV6-3 with TRBJ2-1. The CDR3 covers 12 residues. In germline, CDR1 is MNHEY, CDR2 SVGEGT. This CDR3 is CASSQQINEQFF.

The chain carries TRBV5-6 and TRBJ1-1; the TRBD1 assignment by TCRdb is unverifiable without DNA. The CDR3 sequence is 14 residues long. CDR1 and CDR2 (germline): SGHDT, YYEEEE. The CDR3 region is CASSPGTANTEAFF.

This chain links TRBV29-1 with TRBJ2-7; TCRdb lists TRBD1, though no DNA is available to test this call. The CDR3 extends over 12 amino acids. CDR1 and CDR2 from the germline V gene are SQVTM and ANQGSEA. CDR3 sequence reads: CSVDGGAGEQYF.

The chain joins TRBV14 to TRBJ2-7; TCRdb designates TRBD2, a call that cannot be tested without DNA. CDR1 is SGHDN and CDR2 is FVKESK in the germline V gene. This CDR3 has 13 residues. CDR3 amino acids: CASSPGLEKEQYF.

The rearrangement uses TRBV29-1 and TRBJ2-7; as DNA is missing, the TRBD1 call by TCRdb cannot be tested. Germline V CDR1 and CDR2: SQVTM, ANQGSEA. The CDR3 covers 14 residues. CDR3: CSVEGQGRSYEQYF.

V is TRBV9 and J is TRBJ2-2; TCRdb designates TRBD2, a call that cannot be tested without DNA. This CDR3 comprises 18 residues. The germline CDR1 and CDR2 sequences are SGDLS and YYNGEE. The CDR3 is CASSGWTGPPFNTGELFF.

This rearrangement joins TRBV4-1 to TRBJ1-2. Germline values: CDR1 MGHRA, CDR2 YSYEKL. This CDR3 is 16 amino acids long. CDR3 sequence: CASSQDFGTGPQGYTF.

The V gene is TRBV2, the J gene TRBJ2-7; absent DNA, TCRdb's TRBD1 call cannot be checked. This CDR3 has 16 amino acids. Germline lookup yields CDR1 SNHLY and CDR2 FYNNEI. The CDR3 is CASTISYQDSTREQYF.

The rearrangement links TRBV13 to TRBJ2-7. The CDR3 extends over 14 amino acids. Germline V gene data show CDR1 as PRHDT and CDR2 as FYEKMQ (reference sequence). The CDR3 sequence is CASSLARYSYEQYF.

The rearrangement joins TRBV19 to TRBJ1-1; TCRdb's D gene call, TRBD1, goes unchecked for lack of DNA. This CDR3 spans 14 amino acids. Looked up from germline, CDR1 is LNHDA and CDR2 is SQIVND (reference sequence). The chain's CDR3 is CASSFRTGHTEAFF.

The CDR3 sequence is CASSDGLAGNTDTQYF. The genes are TRBV6-6 and TRBJ2-3; TCRdb reports TRBD2, a call that lacks DNA to check it against. CDR3 size: 16 residues. Germline values: CDR1 MNHNY, CDR2 SVGAGI (reference sequence).